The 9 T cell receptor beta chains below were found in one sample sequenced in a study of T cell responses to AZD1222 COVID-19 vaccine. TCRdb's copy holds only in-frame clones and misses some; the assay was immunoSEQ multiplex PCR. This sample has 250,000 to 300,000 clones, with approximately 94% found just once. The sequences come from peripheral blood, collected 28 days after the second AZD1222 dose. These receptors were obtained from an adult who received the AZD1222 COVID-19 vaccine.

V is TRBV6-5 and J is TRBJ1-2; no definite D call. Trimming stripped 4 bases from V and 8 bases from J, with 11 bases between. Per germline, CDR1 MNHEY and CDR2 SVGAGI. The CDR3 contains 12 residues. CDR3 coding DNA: TGTGCCAGCAGTTCACAGCCGGTAGGCTACACCTTC. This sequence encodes CASSSQPVGYTF.

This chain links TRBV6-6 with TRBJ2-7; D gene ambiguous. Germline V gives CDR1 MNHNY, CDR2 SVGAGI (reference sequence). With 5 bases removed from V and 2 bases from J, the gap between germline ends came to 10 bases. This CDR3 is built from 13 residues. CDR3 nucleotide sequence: TGTGCCAGCAGTCCTGACGAGACCTACGAGCAGTACTTC. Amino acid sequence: CASSPDETYEQYF.

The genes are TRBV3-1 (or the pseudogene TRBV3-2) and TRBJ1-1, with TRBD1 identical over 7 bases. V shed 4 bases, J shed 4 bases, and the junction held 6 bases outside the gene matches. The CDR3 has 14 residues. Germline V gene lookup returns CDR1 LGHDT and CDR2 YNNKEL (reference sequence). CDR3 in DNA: TGTGCCAGCAGCCTGCAAGGGGGCAGCACTGAAGCTTTCTTT. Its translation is CASSLQGGSTEAFF.

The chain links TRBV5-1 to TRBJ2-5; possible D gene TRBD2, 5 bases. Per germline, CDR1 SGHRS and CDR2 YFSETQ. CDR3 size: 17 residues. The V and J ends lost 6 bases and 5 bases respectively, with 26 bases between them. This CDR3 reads CASTSQTFGVTRETQYF. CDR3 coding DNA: TGCGCCAGCACCTCCCAGACGTTCGGGGTGACGAGGGAGACCCAGTACTTC.

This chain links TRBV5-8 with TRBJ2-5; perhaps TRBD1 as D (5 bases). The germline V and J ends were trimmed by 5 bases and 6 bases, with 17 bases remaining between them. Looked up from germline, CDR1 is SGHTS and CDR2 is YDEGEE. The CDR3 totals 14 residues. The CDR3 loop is CASSPTDSRKTQYF. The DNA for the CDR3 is TGTGCCAGCAGTCCTACAGACAGTAGGAAGACCCAGTACTTC.

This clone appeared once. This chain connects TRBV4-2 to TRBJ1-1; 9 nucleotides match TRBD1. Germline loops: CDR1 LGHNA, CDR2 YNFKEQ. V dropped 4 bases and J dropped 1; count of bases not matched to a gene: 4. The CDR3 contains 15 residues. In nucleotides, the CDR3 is TGTGCCAGCAGCCCACCGGGACAGGGGAACACTGAAGCTTTCTTT. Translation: CASSPPGQGNTEAFF.

The CDR3 reads CASSFGQSASYNSPLHF. In DNA form, the CDR3 reads TGTGCCAGCAGCTTCGGACAGTCGGCGTCCTATAATTCACCCCTCCACTTT. The rearrangement uses TRBV5-4 and TRBJ1-6; D might be TRBD1 (6 bases). This CDR3 contains 17 residues. Per the germline V gene, CDR1 is SGHNT and CDR2 is YYREEE (reference sequence). V lost 2 bases, J lost 1 base, and 13 bases lay in between.

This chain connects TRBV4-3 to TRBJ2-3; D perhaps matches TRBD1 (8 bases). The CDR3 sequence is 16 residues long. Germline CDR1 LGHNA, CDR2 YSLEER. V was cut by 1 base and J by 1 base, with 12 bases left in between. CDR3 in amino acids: CASSQGTGRGTDTQYF. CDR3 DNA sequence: TGCGCCAGCAGCCAAGGGACAGGGAGGGGCACAGATACGCAGTATTTT.

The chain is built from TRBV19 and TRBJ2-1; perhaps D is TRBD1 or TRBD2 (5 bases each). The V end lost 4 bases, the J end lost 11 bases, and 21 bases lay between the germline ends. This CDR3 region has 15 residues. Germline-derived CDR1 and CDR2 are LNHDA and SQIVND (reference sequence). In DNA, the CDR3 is TGTGCCAGTAGTAAAGGGACCCAGGTGAATATTAAGCAGTTCTTC. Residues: CASSKGTQVNIKQFF.